Presented here are 11 T cell receptor delta chains from one specimen sequenced in a study of gamma-delta T cells after stem cell transplantation. TCRdb fed the RT-PCR reads into CATT to redo clone calling. The sample has a few thousand delta-chain clones; about 30% are singletons. Sequenced: gamma-delta T cells. Source of these receptors: a human donor. It is not recorded whose cells these are; they may come from a transplant donor.

Remarks on this clone: An end of the junction does not agree with germline; a read error may underlie this. At the DNA level, this CDR3 is encoded by other sequences in the same sample as well. The rearrangement joins TRDV1 to TRDJ1, with 10 nucleotides matching TRDD3. The CDR3 covers 19 residues. Germline V gene sequence: CDR1 TSWWSYY, CDR2 QGS. CDR3 DNA: TGTGCTCTTGGGGCTCCACTGGGGGATCCAGGGGTGTACACCGATAAACTCATTTTT. This sequence encodes CALGAPLGDPGVYTDKLIF.

In this sample, this clone turned up a few times. This chain links TRDV1 with TRDJ1; maybe TRDD3 (5 bases). The CDR3 has 16 residues. CDR1 TSWWSYY and CDR2 QGS come from the germline V gene. Trimming took 4 bases from V and 0 from J, leaving 15 bases between them. Here the CDR3 DNA reads TGTGCTCTTGGGGCACCGGGGGCCTTGTACACCGATAAACTCATCTTT. Translating it yields CALGAPGALYTDKLIF.

In its sample, this clone was seen a few times. It is likely a read error: a sequence one base away is far more abundant. Other DNA sequences within the sample encode an identical CDR3. The chain is built from TRDV2 and TRDJ1; a possible D gene is TRDD3 (6 bases). Germline V gene data show CDR1 as GEAIGNYY and CDR2 as EKD. The CDR3 has 17 residues. Trimming shortened V by 5 bases and J by 0 bases, and 21 bases separated the two germline ends. CDR3 sequence: CACVGLGDAADTDKLIF. The CDR3 nucleotides read TGTGCCTGTGTGGGGCTAGGGGATGCCGCGGACACCGATAAACTCATCTTT.

The chain carries TRDV2 and TRDJ1; 12 bases are a match to TRDD3. The CDR3 is made up of 19 amino acids. Unmatched junction bases numbered 16, after V lost 3 bases and J lost 3 bases. Per the germline V gene, CDR1 is GEAIGNYY and CDR2 is EKD. CDR3 amino acids: CACDSLLGDTREAADKLIF. DNA for the CDR3: TGTGCCTGTGACTCCTTACTGGGGGATACACGGGAGGCGGCCGATAAACTCATCTTT.

This clone was seen a handful of times. A read error likely explains why the TCRdb protein, taken from a much larger clone, differs from this DNA's translation at residue 4; the protein shown is translated from the DNA. The rearrangement links TRDV2 to TRDJ1; unclear D gene. The V end was cut by 5 bases, the J end by 0 bases, with 21 bases between. Germline V CDR1 and CDR2: GEAIGNYY, EKD. CDR3 length equals 17 residues. CDR3 nucleotides: TGTGCCTGTGGCACTCTTGCGGTCAAGCCCTACACCGATAAACTCATCTTT. Translated: CACGTLAVKPYTDKLIF.

This clone was detected a few times. This chain connects TRDV2 to TRDJ1; tentatively, D is TRDD3 (6 bases). The CDR3 is 15 amino acids. Germline V gives CDR1 GEAIGNYY, CDR2 EKD. V lost 0 bases, J lost 0 bases, and 10 bases lay in between. CDR3 protein: CACDTVGANTDKLIF. The CDR3 DNA sequence: TGTGCCTGTGACACCGTGGGGGCCAACACCGATAAACTCATCTTT.

This clone was seen a handful of times. This likely stems from a read error, as it lies one base from a far larger clone. This CDR3 is also generated by other DNA sequences in the sample. This rearrangement joins TRDV2 to TRDJ1; possibly TRDD3 for D (7 bases). CDR1 and CDR2 (germline): GEAIGNYY, EKD. The CDR3 extends over 18 amino acids. CDR3 residues: CACDPVPSTGDDTDKLIF. The CDR3 coding sequence is TGTGCCTGTGACCCAGTTCCTAGTACTGGGGATGACACCGATAAACTCATCTTC.

On this clone itself: This likely stems from a read error, as it lies one base from a far larger clone. Within the sample, other DNA sequences also encode this same CDR3. The rearrangement links TRDV2 to TRDJ1; 7 bases match TRDD3. The CDR3 is 15 residues long. Germline values: CDR1 GEAIGNYY, CDR2 EKD. The CDR3 sequence: CACDTVGEYTDKLIF. Written as DNA, the CDR3 is TGTGCCTGCGACACCGTGGGGGAGTACACCGATAAACTCATCTTT.

This clone was seen more than once but under ten times. The likely explanation is a read error, given a far larger clone one base away. This CDR3 is also generated by other DNA sequences in the sample. V is TRDV2 and J is TRDJ1; 7 bases map to TRDD3. V was clipped by 3 bases and J by 0 bases; unmatched bases: 15. CDR3 size: 18 residues. CDR1 is GEAIGNYY and CDR2 is EKD in the germline V gene. The CDR3 bases are TGTGCCTGTGACCCAGTTCCCAGTACTGGGGATGACACCGATAAACTCATCTTT. The encoded protein is CACDPVPSTGDDTDKLIF.

Points on this clone: One base separates it from a far larger clone, so it is likely a read error. Other DNA sequences in the sample encode the same CDR3. This sequence joins TRDV2 and TRDJ1; tentative D call: TRDD2 (5 bases). The germline V gene has CDR1 GEAIGNYY and CDR2 EKD. This CDR3 has 15 residues. V lost 7 bases and J lost 0, with 17 bases in between. The DNA for the CDR3 is TGTGCCTGCTTCCCCCTGGTACGGGACACCGATAAACTCATCTTT. This sequence encodes CACFPLVRDTDKLIF.

Judged by abundance, this clone is medium-sized. This probably arose from a read error, given a far larger clone one base away. The rearrangement links TRDV2 to TRDJ3; 11 bases fit TRDD3. Looked up from germline, CDR1 is GEAIGNYY and CDR2 is EKD. CDR3 size: 21 residues. This CDR3 reads CACDKLLGDIDTSWDARQMFF. For the CDR3, the DNA is TGTGCCTGTGACAAACTACTGGGGGATATTGACACCTCCTGGGACGCCCGACAGATGTTTTTC.